The 28 T cell receptor beta chains reported below all come from one sample, sequenced in a study of tumor and adjacent non-tumor tissue in lung cancer. TCRbeta libraries were built with three rounds of nested PCR, modified from ARM-PCR. TCRdb fed the multiplex PCR reads into MiXCR, producing one record per CDR3 protein. In the table there are 200,000 to 250,000 distinct CDR3 sequences, 70% to 75% of which are singletons. No cell sorting was done before RNA was extracted from the tissue. The specimen sequenced was lung tumor tissue. The receptors were gathered from a man between 60 and 75 years old with non-small cell lung cancer.

Remarks on this clonotype: The junction departs from the called germline gene at one end, perhaps through a read error. The J gene is TRBJ1-2, the V gene TRBV4-1, with 10 positions matching TRBD1. Germline CDR1 MGHRA, CDR2 YSYEKL. CDR3 length equals 16 residues. CDR3 residues: CASSRGTGEGNYGHTF. DNA of the CDR3: TGCGCCAGCAGTCGAGGGACAGGGGAGGGTAACTATGGCCACACCTTC.

The table lists this clonotype with a count of one. Because the CDR3 is missing its conserved closing phenylalanine or tryptophan, this is likely a read error. This chain links TRBV6-5 with TRBJ1-5, with no clear D. CDR1 MNHEY and CDR2 SVGAGI come from the germline V gene. The CDR3 runs 13 residues. V was clipped by 6 bases and J by 2 bases, with 8 bases between them. The CDR3 region has the DNA TGTGCCAGCAGCCTCGCGGGCAATCAGCCCCAGCATTCT. Its protein product is CASSLAGNQPQHS.

The V and J genes are TRBV12-3 or TRBV12-4 and TRBJ2-1, with a weak D call TRBD1 (6 bases). Trimming pared 6 bases from V and 12 bases from J, leaving 15 bases between. The CDR3 loop spans 12 amino acids. The CDR3 loop reads CASSCLGQLQFF. The CDR3 DNA follows: TGTGCCAGCAGCTGTTTAGGACAGTTGCAGTTCTTC.

The rearrangement links TRBV12-3 or TRBV12-4 to TRBJ2-1; 10 bases are shared with TRBD2. The trim removed 7 bases at V and 9 bases at J, leaving 15 bases unmatched. This CDR3 comprises 16 residues. This CDR3 is CASNPGLAGVGREQFF. CDR3 DNA: TGTGCCAGCAACCCTGGTCTAGCGGGAGTAGGACGTGAGCAGTTCTTC.

In regard to this clonotype: This sequence may be a read error, since a much larger clone differs from it by one base. The chain couples TRBV6-1 to TRBJ2-7; 10 bases fit TRBD2. From germline, CDR1 is MNHNS and CDR2 SASEGT. The CDR3 spans 15 residues. Trimming cost V 3 bases and J 6 bases; bases outside gene matches: 8. CDR3 amino acids: CASSESGTSACEQYF. DNA of the CDR3: TGTGCCAGCAGTGAGTCCGGGACTAGCGCGTGCGAGCAGTACTTC.

The gene calls are TRBV12-3 or TRBV12-4 and TRBJ1-1; 8 bases are a match to TRBD1. V lost 4 bases, J lost 7 bases, and 20 bases stayed unmatched. This CDR3 has 18 amino acids. Written as DNA, the CDR3 is TGTGCCAGCAGTTCTATCGCCGGGACAGGTGAAGGGTACAATGAAGCTTTCTTT. Translation gives CASSSIAGTGEGYNEAFF.

About this clonotype: This clone may be a read error of a much larger clone one base away. J is TRBJ1-4 and V is TRBV20-1; TRBD1 agrees at 7 bases. V trimming: 5 bases; J trimming: 5 bases; junction bases outside the gene matches: 8. This CDR3 contains 14 residues. Germline V gene data show CDR1 as DFQATT and CDR2 as SNEGSKA (reference sequence). The CDR3 nucleotides are TGCAGTGCTGCAGGGACAGCCCTGAATGAAAAACTGTTTTTT. Residues: CSAAGTALNEKLFF.

Notes on this clonotype: As the CDR3 is not closed by the conserved phenylalanine or tryptophan, this likely results from a read error. The limits of the CDR3 on the DNA are not certain, so only TCRdb's listed CDR3 is given. The chain employs TRBV14 and TRBJ1-1; the table names TRBD1, a call not compared with the DNA. Germline V CDR1 and CDR2: SGHDN, FVKESK. Including both end residues, the CDR3 is 13 amino acids long. The CDR3 spells CASSQAGVLRSFL.

This clonotype occurred a few times. One junction end disagrees with the germline gene, perhaps due to a read error. This sequence joins TRBV6-5 and TRBJ1-1, with D possibly being TRBD1 (5 bases). This CDR3 has 14 amino acids. Germline CDR1 reads MNHEY; CDR2 reads SVGAGI. The CDR3 sequence is CTSSYRQGKTEAFF. CDR3 sequence (DNA): TGTACCAGCAGTTACCGGCAGGGAAAAACTGAAGCTTTCTTT.

The count of this clonotype is one. This CDR3 is missing its conserved last phenylalanine or tryptophan, likely due to a read error. The chain carries TRBV20-1 and TRBJ1-5; the D is unclear. Germline lookup yields CDR1 DFQATT and CDR2 SNEGSKA (reference sequence). Trimming removed 5 bases from V and 0 bases from J, with 11 bases in between. The CDR3 sequence is 14 residues long. The CDR3 nucleotides read TGCAGTGCTCGGTACAGCTTTAGCAATCAGCCCCAGCATTAT. Protein sequence: CSARYSFSNQPQHY.

A single count supports this clonotype. The junction departs from the called germline gene at one end, perhaps through a read error. The chain joins TRBV12-3 or TRBV12-4 to TRBJ1-5; D unresolved. The CDR3 extends over 13 amino acids. In DNA form, the CDR3 reads TGTGCCAACAGTTCATGGTGGAATCAGCCCCAGCATTTT. Translating gives CANSSWWNQPQHF.

Turning to this clonotype: A read error is likely, as this CDR3 ends without the conserved phenylalanine or tryptophan. This chain joins TRBV11-2 and TRBJ2-5; D is ambiguous. The length of the CDR3 is 13 residues. CDR1 and CDR2 from the germline V gene are SGHAT and FQNNGV. CDR3 residues: CASSSEFMETQYL. Here the CDR3 DNA reads TGTGCAAGCAGCTCGGAATTTATGGAGACCCAGTACTTA.

For this clonotype: This may be a read error: a much more frequent sequence differs by one nucleotide. J is TRBJ1-5 and V is TRBV20-1, with a weak D call TRBD1 (5 bases). The CDR3 sequence is 15 residues long. Looked up from germline, CDR1 is DFQATT and CDR2 is SNEGSKA (reference sequence). CDR3 sequence (DNA): TGCAGTGCTAGGGTCCGGGGCGTTGGCAATCAGCCCCGGCATTTT. Translation gives CSARVRGVGNQPRHF.

With respect to this clonotype: A much larger clone lies a single base off, so this may be a read error. V and J are TRBV5-1 and TRBJ2-3; D tentatively reads TRBD1 or TRBD2 (5 bases each). This CDR3 comprises 13 residues. Germline CDR1 SGHRS, CDR2 YFSETQ. The CDR3 here is CASSWGSTDMQYF. Here the CDR3 DNA reads TGCGCCAGCAGCTGGGGGAGCACAGATATGCAGTATTTT.

This clonotype was seen only a few times. The chain links TRBV5-4 to TRBJ2-3; 10 positions agree with TRBD1. This CDR3 is 16 amino acids long. The germline CDR1 and CDR2 sequences are SGHNT and YYREEE (reference sequence). Trimming at V came to 7 bases and at J to 4 bases, leaving 12 bases not matched to a gene. CDR3 in DNA: TGTGCCAGCGGACGCCGGTGGGACAGGGGATCAGATACGCAGTATTTT. Amino acid sequence: CASGRRWDRGSDTQYF.

Remarks on this clonotype: Likely a read error: the CDR3 ends without its conserved phenylalanine or tryptophan. The V call is TRBV11-3, the J call TRBJ2-2; TRBD2 matches 9 bases. V shed 7 bases, J shed 10 bases, and the junction held 22 bases outside the gene matches. The V gene's germline CDR1 is SGHNT and CDR2 YENEEA. CDR3 length: 18 amino acids. In DNA, the CDR3 is TGTGCCAGCAACTCCCGGGGAGCGGGAGGATACAGAGCCGTGGAGCTGTTTTAT. Its protein product is CASNSRGAGGYRAVELFY.

On this clonotype: At one boundary the junction diverges from the germline segment, which might be a read error. The chain recombines TRBV14 with TRBJ2-7, with D unclear. The CDR3 runs to 14 residues. Germline V gene lookup returns CDR1 SGHDN and CDR2 FVKESK. CDR3 in amino acids: CASSQGPPPYELYF. DNA for the CDR3: TGTGCCAGCAGCCAAGGCCCCCCCCCCTACGAGCTGTACTTC.

This clonotype was observed many times. The chain is built from TRBV20-1 and TRBJ1-5, with D possibly being TRBD1 (5 bases). Per germline, CDR1 DFQATT and CDR2 SNEGSKA (reference sequence). CDR3 size: 13 residues. V dropped 0 bases and J dropped 2 bases, with 5 bases sitting between them. The CDR3 loop is CSAREGGNQPQHF. As DNA, the CDR3 is TGCAGTGCTAGAGAAGGGGGCAATCAGCCCCAGCATTTT.

On this clonotype: Relative to the germline gene, one junction end is altered; a read error may explain this. V is TRBV20-1 and J is TRBJ2-1; either TRBD1 or TRBD2 may supply D (5 bases each). The CDR3 runs 15 residues. Looked up from germline, CDR1 is DFQATT and CDR2 is SNEGSKA (reference sequence). CDR3 in amino acids: CSAIGISGPRMEQLF. CDR3 DNA sequence: TGCAGTGCGATAGGAATATCGGGGCCGAGAATGGAGCAGTTATTC.

This clonotype was picked up a small number of times. This CDR3 reads CASSPLGESEAFF. In DNA, the CDR3 is TGTGCCAGCAGCCCCCTTGGGGAGAGTGAGGCTTTCTTT. This chain joins TRBV6-1 and TRBJ1-1; no clear D. The germline V gene has CDR1 MNHNS and CDR2 SASEGT. V lost 6 bases to trimming and J lost 11 bases, with 19 bases between them. The CDR3 spans 13 residues.

Sample share makes this clonotype medium-sized (0.01 to 0.1%). V and J are TRBV20-1 and TRBJ2-3; D may be TRBD1 or TRBD2 (5 bases each). Germline V gene sequence: CDR1 DFQATT, CDR2 SNEGSKA (reference sequence). CDR3 length: 13 amino acids. Trimming took 3 bases from V and 2 from J, leaving 9 bases between them. The CDR3 region is CSASEGTTDTQYF. The CDR3 region has the DNA TGCAGTGCTAGTGAAGGGACCACAGATACGCAGTATTTT.

For this clonotype: Given the absence of the conserved phenylalanine or tryptophan at the CDR3 end, a read error is likely. V is TRBV11-2 and J is TRBJ1-6, with D possibly matching TRBD1 (6 bases). The CDR3 sequence is 15 residues long. CDR1 is SGHAT and CDR2 is FQNNGV in the germline V gene. The CDR3 spells CGSSLVGDNNSPLHL. Here the CDR3 DNA reads TGTGGCAGCAGCTTAGTAGGGGACAATAATTCACCCCTCCACTTA.

Points on this clonotype: A junction boundary mismatches the germline segment, possibly from a read error. This chain uses TRBV6-1 with TRBJ1-3, with 9 positions matching TRBD1. The germline CDR1 and CDR2 sequences are MNHNS and SASEGT. This CDR3 spans 17 amino acids. The CDR3 region is CASGSDRGDSPGNTIYF. Here the CDR3 DNA reads TGTGCCAGCGGTTCGGACAGGGGTGACTCCCCTGGAAACACCATTTATTTT.

Notes on this clonotype: A much larger clone lies a single base off, so this may be a read error. The chain is built from TRBV6-5 and TRBJ1-2; perhaps TRBD1 as D (6 bases). CDR3 size: 14 residues. Germline CDR1 is MNHEY and CDR2 is SVGAGI. The CDR3, as DNA: TGTGCCGGCAGTGAAACAGGGAGAGGGAATGGCTACACCTTC. Its translation: CAGSETGRGNGYTF.

The V and J genes are TRBV5-1 and TRBJ2-3; tentative D call: TRBD1 (5 bases). The germline gives CDR1 SGHRS, CDR2 YFSETQ. Trimming shortened V by 2 bases and J by 2 bases, and 9 bases separated the two germline ends. The CDR3 runs to 14 residues. The CDR3 DNA is TGCGCCAGCAGCTTTAGGGGTTCCACAGATACGCAGTATTTT. Amino acids: CASSFRGSTDTQYF.

This clonotype was detected ten times or more. J is TRBJ1-4 and V is TRBV20-1; D is possibly TRBD1 (5 bases). Trimming removed 3 bases from V and 5 bases from J, with 10 bases in between. CDR3 size: 13 residues. Germline V gene lookup returns CDR1 DFQATT and CDR2 SNEGSKA (reference sequence). In DNA form, the CDR3 reads TGCAGTGCTAGCAGGGCGAAGAATGAAAAACTGTTTTTT. This codes for CSASRAKNEKLFF.

Of note for this clonotype: One end of the junction fails to match germline, which may point to a read error. The rearrangement uses TRBV6-2 or TRBV6-3 and TRBJ2-2, with 7 bases identical to TRBD1. This CDR3 is built from 16 residues. Germline-derived CDR1 and CDR2 are MNHEY and SVGEGT. CDR3 region: CASSPPRDRRTGELFF. The CDR3 region has the DNA TGTGCCAGTAGTCCCCCCCGGGACAGACGAACCGGGGAGCTGTTCTTT.

Comments on this clonotype: One end of the junction does not line up with germline, which may come from a read error. The chain joins TRBV20-1 to TRBJ2-5, with D maybe TRBD2 (6 bases). Germline CDR1 reads DFQATT; CDR2 reads SNEGSKA (reference sequence). The CDR3 has 13 amino acids. The CDR3: CSVIRLGEETQYF. The CDR3 DNA reads as TGCAGTGTCATAAGACTAGGGGAAGAGACACAGTACTTC.